These 22 T cell receptor beta chains share one sample of origin, sequenced in a study of T cell changes during pregnancy in multiple sclerosis. Assay: immunoSEQ multiplex PCR; the TCRdb copy retains only in-frame clones and omits some. Among around 34,000 clones listed, 85% to 90% were seen once. The specimen comprised CD4+ T cells from peripheral blood mononuclear cells, sampled in the second trimester of pregnancy. The origin of the receptors is a female donor with multiple sclerosis, enrolled in a pregnancy study.

This chain links TRBV19 with TRBJ2-2; TRBD1 matches at 8 bases. The germline V gene encodes CDR1 LNHDA and CDR2 SQIVND (reference sequence). V was clipped by 7 bases and J by 4 bases; unmatched bases: 5. The CDR3 is 14 amino acids. CDR3 sequence reads: CASTGGAVTGELFF. In DNA form, the CDR3 reads TGTGCCAGTACAGGGGGCGCCGTCACCGGGGAGCTGTTTTTT.

The gene calls are TRBV20-1 and TRBJ1-2, with D uncertain. Germline V CDR1 and CDR2: DFQATT, SNEGSKA (reference sequence). Trimming removed 6 bases from V and 3 bases from J, with 8 bases in between. CDR3 size: 11 residues. The CDR3 DNA reads TGCAGTGCCGGCGGAGACTATGGCTACACCTTC. Residues: CSAGGDYGYTF.

This chain joins TRBV19 and TRBJ2-7; D is unresolved. This CDR3 is built from 13 residues. The ends were cut back, 4 bases at V and 0 bases at J, with 7 bases in the middle. Germline V gives CDR1 LNHDA, CDR2 SQIVND (reference sequence). This CDR3 reads CASSKASSYEQYF. The CDR3 region has the DNA TGTGCCAGTAGTAAGGCTAGCTCCTACGAGCAGTACTTC.

Remarks on this clone: This same CDR3 is encoded by further DNA sequences in the sample. This chain uses TRBV9 with TRBJ2-5; tentative D call: TRBD2 (5 bases). Germline CDR1 is SGDLS and CDR2 is YYNGEE. The CDR3 contains 15 residues. With 1 base removed from V and 1 base from J, the gap between germline ends came to 11 bases. CDR3 region: CASSVLADPQETQYF. Written as DNA, the CDR3 is TGTGCCAGCAGCGTACTAGCAGATCCCCAAGAGACCCAGTACTTC.

V usage is TRBV5-4 and J usage is TRBJ1-2, with D possibly matching TRBD1 (5 bases). Germline V gene sequence: CDR1 SGHNT, CDR2 YYREEE (reference sequence). Trimming cost V 2 bases and J 4 bases, with 15 bases left between them. The CDR3 totals 15 residues. The CDR3 coding sequence is TGTGCCAGCAGCTTTGGGCAGGGAGGACTCTATGGCTACACCTTC. Its translation: CASSFGQGGLYGYTF. The full variable domain, its missing parts supplied by reference TRBV5-4 and TRBJ1-2, is ETGVTQSPTHLIKTRGQQVTLRCSSQSGHNTVSWYQQALGQGPQFIFQYYREEENGRGNFPPRFSGLQFPNYSSELNVNALELDDSALYLCASSFGQGGLYGYTFGSGTRLTVV.

A single count supports this clone. J is TRBJ2-2 and V is TRBV5-6, with 7 bases fitting TRBD1. CDR1 is SGHDT and CDR2 is YYEEEE in the germline V gene. The CDR3 length is 17 residues. V trimming: 3 bases; J trimming: 5 bases; junction bases outside the gene matches: 13. Written as DNA, the CDR3 is TGTGCCAGCAGCTATGAGGGGGCGGCAGTTCAAACCGGGGAGCTGTTTTTT. Amino acids: CASSYEGAAVQTGELFF.

The rearrangement uses TRBV27 and TRBJ1-1; D remains unclear. V was cut by 4 bases and J by 0 bases, with 18 bases left in between. The CDR3 runs to 17 residues. Germline CDR1 reads MNHEY; CDR2 reads SMNVEV (reference sequence). CDR3 region: CASSSLTPRRMNTEAFF. In DNA, the CDR3 is TGTGCCAGCAGTTCCTTAACCCCCAGGCGAATGAACACTGAAGCTTTCTTT.

This clone has only one observation. The J gene is TRBJ2-3, the V gene TRBV11-2, with 11 bases lining up with TRBD2. CDR1 SGHAT and CDR2 FQNNGV come from the germline V gene. The CDR3 totals 16 residues. The V gene end was trimmed by 3 bases and the J gene end by 4 bases; junction bases not matched to a gene: 6. The CDR3 protein is CASSFLAGGPADTQYF. The CDR3 nucleotides are TGTGCCAGCAGCTTCCTAGCGGGAGGCCCCGCAGATACGCAGTATTTT.

This clone was counted once. The V call is TRBV30, the J call TRBJ2-6; the match to TRBD1 covers 7 bases. The trim removed 2 bases at V and 4 bases at J, leaving 17 bases unmatched. Germline CDR1 GTSNPN, CDR2 SVGIG (reference sequence). This CDR3 is 19 amino acids long. The CDR3 here is CAWSKTSGTVTLGANVLTF. CDR3 sequence (DNA): TGTGCCTGGAGTAAGACCTCCGGGACAGTTACCTTAGGGGCCAACGTCCTGACTTTC.

This sequence joins TRBV7-2 and TRBJ2-6; no clear D. This CDR3 has 16 amino acids. Germline V CDR1 and CDR2: SGHTA, FQGNSA. Trimming left V 5 bases short and J 4 bases short, with 15 bases between. In DNA, the CDR3 is TGTGCCAGCAGCCTCCGGTTGCCCGCCGGGGCCAACGTCCTGACTTTC. It yields the protein CASSLRLPAGANVLTF.

This rearrangement joins TRBV5-1 to TRBJ2-5, with TRBD2 matching over 9 bases. The CDR3 has 17 amino acids. CDR1 and CDR2 from the germline V gene are SGHRS and YFSETQ. Losses at the gene ends were 4 bases for V and 9 bases for J; bases not matched to a gene: 19. As DNA, the CDR3 is TGCGCCAGCAGCGGGGGCACCCCGGGACTAGCCCCCGGGTCCCAGTACTTC. It yields the protein CASSGGTPGLAPGSQYF. Full variable domain (outside the CDR3, taken from reference TRBV5-1 and TRBJ2-5): KAGVTQTPRYLIKTRGQQVTLSCSPISGHRSVSWYQQTPGQGLQFLFEYFSETQRNKGNFPGRFSGRQFSNSRSEMNVSTLELGDSALYLCASSGGTPGLAPGSQYFGPGTRLLVL.

V and J are TRBV19 and TRBJ2-2, with a tentative D call TRBD1 (6 bases). Germline-derived CDR1 and CDR2 are LNHDA and SQIVND (reference sequence). The CDR3 length is 17 residues. Trimming pared 1 base from V and 4 bases from J, leaving 16 bases between. The DNA for the CDR3 is TGTGCCAGTAGTATAGCCCCCAGGGGAAGGGGCACCGGGGAGCTGTTTTTT. Translating it yields CASSIAPRGRGTGELFF.

The rearrangement joins TRBV7-9 to TRBJ1-2, with unresolved D. The CDR3 runs to 13 residues. CDR1 SEHNR and CDR2 FQNEAQ come from the germline V gene (reference sequence). V gave up 5 bases and J gave up 4 bases, with 11 bases separating them. Here the CDR3 DNA reads TGTGCCAGCAGCCCTCAGATTGTCTATGGCTACACCTTC. Encoded protein: CASSPQIVYGYTF.

This clone has just one count. The V and J genes are TRBV29-1 and TRBJ1-2; unclear D gene. The germline V gene has CDR1 SQVTM and CDR2 ANQGSEA. Trimming cost V 5 bases and J 5 bases, with 18 bases left between them. The CDR3 loop spans 14 amino acids. CDR3 DNA sequence: TGCAGCGTTCAGCCGGAGAGCGTTTTATATGGCTACACCTTC. It specifies CSVQPESVLYGYTF.

The chain uses TRBV7-2 and TRBJ2-2; the D is unclear. V lost 2 bases and J 4 bases, leaving 5 bases between the germline ends. The CDR3 loop spans 13 amino acids. Germline-derived CDR1 and CDR2 are SGHTA and FQGNSA. The CDR3 DNA reads as TGTGCCAGCAGCTTATTCTCCACCGGGGAGCTGTTTTTT. This encodes CASSLFSTGELFF. Using reference TRBV7-2 and TRBJ2-2 for the parts outside the CDR3, the full variable domain is GAGVSQSPSNKVTEKGKDVELRCDPISGHTALYWYRQSLGQGLEFLIYFQGNSAPDKSGLPSDRFSAERTGGSVSTLTIQRTQQEDSAVYLCASSLFSTGELFFGEGSRLTVL.

The rearrangement joins TRBV19 to TRBJ1-2; 9 bases are a match to TRBD1. J lost 7 bases, V lost 6 bases, and 3 bases had no gene match. Germline values: CDR1 LNHDA, CDR2 SQIVND (reference sequence). The CDR3 extends over 12 amino acids. CDR3 residues: CASRGTGTGYTF. In DNA form, the CDR3 reads TGTGCCAGTAGGGGGACAGGGACTGGCTACACCTTC.

The chain uses TRBV7-2 and TRBJ2-3, with TRBD2 matching over 14 bases. Trimming cost V 6 bases and J 11 bases; bases outside gene matches: 7. This CDR3 contains 14 residues. Germline-derived CDR1 and CDR2 are SGHTA and FQGNSA. In nucleotides, the CDR3 is TGTGCCAGCAGTTTCGGGACTAGCGGGAGAGGGCAGTATTTT. This gives the protein CASSFGTSGRGQYF.

V gene TRBV7-2 combines with J gene TRBJ2-7, with 11 bases fitting TRBD2. This CDR3 is built from 15 residues. Germline V gives CDR1 SGHTA, CDR2 FQGNSA. Trimming at V came to 6 bases and at J to 5 bases, leaving 9 bases not matched to a gene. In DNA form, the CDR3 reads TGTGCCAGCAGTTTTAAGACTAGCGGGATTAACGAGCAGTACTTC. This gives the protein CASSFKTSGINEQYF.

The chain carries TRBV4-3 and TRBJ2-2; 8 bases are shared with TRBD2. Germline V lookup: CDR1 LGHNA, CDR2 YSLEER. This CDR3 spans 19 amino acids. V dropped 4 bases and J dropped 4; count of bases not matched to a gene: 17. The DNA for the CDR3 is TGCGCCAGCAGCCGAGAGGAGTATGCGGGGGGCCTCCCCACCGGGGAGCTGTTTTTT. Its translation is CASSREEYAGGLPTGELFF.

The chain joins TRBV5-4 to TRBJ2-6; D possibly corresponds to TRBD1 (6 bases). Germline assignment: CDR1 SGHNT and CDR2 YYREEE (reference sequence). The V end was cut by 4 bases, the J end by 0 bases, with 17 bases between. This CDR3 has 18 residues. The CDR3: CASSTQGRPYSGANVLTF. The CDR3 DNA sequence: TGTGCCAGCAGCACGCAGGGGCGCCCCTACTCTGGGGCCAACGTCCTGACTTTC.

The chain couples TRBV6-1 to TRBJ2-7, with 11 positions matching TRBD2. The V gene end was trimmed by 2 bases and the J gene end by 7 bases; junction bases not matched to a gene: 7. Germline CDR1 is MNHNS and CDR2 is SASEGT. The length of the CDR3 is 15 residues. The CDR3 bases are TGTGCCAGCAGTGAAAAAGGTCTAGCGGGAGGAGAGCAGTACTTC. This sequence encodes CASSEKGLAGGEQYF.

The V call is TRBV10-3, the J call TRBJ2-7; maybe TRBD2 (6 bases). This CDR3 region has 14 residues. The V gene's germline CDR1 is ENHRY and CDR2 SYGVKD. Trimming pared 9 bases from V and 6 bases from J, leaving 21 bases between. In DNA, the CDR3 is TGTGCCATGACTGACGGGAGAGATTGGGGCGAGCAGTACTTC. Translating gives CAMTDGRDWGEQYF.